This T cell receptor (beta chain) is from a study of T cells in Graves' hyperthyroidism and ophthalmopathy. At least ten counts were recorded for this clonotype. As yet, its antigen is unknown. In this CDR3 the conserved last residue, phenylalanine or tryptophan, is missing, so a read error is likely. Study findings and constraints: Also found in blood were most expanded thyroid clonotypes above 0.001.

RNA transcripts gave rise to amplified TCR beta CDR3 regions. A set of HTBI primers served as the primers for a first-round RT-PCR of the TCR CDR3. MiXCR was run by TCRdb on the multiplex PCR reads, yielding one entry per CDR3 protein. The table shows around 350,000 distinct CDR3 sequences, with just under 25% occurring only once. V was shortened by 1 base and J by 0 bases, with 10 bases between the two germline ends. This CDR3 spans 16 amino acids. CDR1 and CDR2 from the germline V gene are SGHTA and FQGNSA. The sample comprised blood. J is TRBJ2-1 and V is TRBV7-2; D possibly matches TRBD1 or TRBD2 (5 bases each). The clonotype comes from a man aged 45 to 65 with Graves' hyperthyroidism. In DNA, the CDR3 is TGTGCCAGCAGCTTAGGAGGGGTGGGCTCCTACAATGAGCAGTTCCTC. Translation gives CASSLGGVGSYNEQFL.